This T cell receptor beta chain was sequenced in a study of T-cell reconstitution after alpha-beta-depleted transplantation in children. Study findings and constraints: Expanded graft clones numbering several hundred reportedly gave rise to alpha-beta T cells about two months after transplant. T-cell numbers and diversity one year post-transplant derived largely from freshly generated T cells.

The TCRbeta library incorporated unique molecular identifiers. One entry per CDR3 protein results from TCRdb running MiXCR on the PCR reads. In the table there are a few hundred thousand distinct CDR3 sequences, around 15% of which are singletons. Remarks on this clonotype: As yet, its antigen is unknown.

The germline CDR1 and CDR2 sequences are LGHDT and YNNKEL (reference sequence). V lost 4 bases to trimming and J lost 1 base, with 13 bases between them. The CDR3 totals 15 residues. J is TRBJ1-1 and V is TRBV3-1; D not resolved. The specimen comprised PBMCs, mostly from graft donor cells, sampled 360 days after TCRalphabeta/CD19-depleted stem cell transplant. The sequence was collected from a boy in the first two years of life who had a stem cell transplant for Wiskott-Aldrich syndrome, so the T cells may come from the graft donor. In nucleotides, the CDR3 is TGTGCCAGCAGCCCATTCGTAGGGCCGAACACTGAAGCTTTCTTT. Amino acid sequence: CASSPFVGPNTEAFF.